A selection of T cell receptor beta chains follows, all from one sample in a study of shared clonotypes between healthy human individuals. The assay was immunoSEQ multiplex PCR, and TCRdb's table has in-frame clones only and misses some. The sample yields fewer than 800,000 clones, 90% to 95% seen once. The source material was naive CD8+ T cells sorted from blood. The receptors were sampled from a man aged 25 to 40 in good health. The CDR3 runs from the conserved cysteine through the conserved F or W. A D gene is named only where the DNA matches it firmly. Size values are once, few and many counts, or a class for expanded clones, and some rows have none.

abundance	v_gene	j_gene	d_gene	CDR3nt	CDR3aa
-	TRBV27	TRBJ2-1	-	TGTGCCAGCGCCGCCCAGCGCCACAATGAGCAGTTCTTC	CASAAQRHNEQFF
-	TRBV30	TRBJ2-7	TRBD1	TGTGCCTGGAGTCCTACAGGGGCCGAGCAGTACTTC	CAWSPTGAEQYF
-	TRBV5-5	TRBJ1-4	TRBD1	TGTGCCAGCAGCTTTGACAGGGGGTTTAATGAAAAACTGTTTTTT	CASSFDRGFNEKLFF
-	TRBV11-2	TRBJ1-4	TRBD1	TGTGCCAGCAGCCCGTGGGACAGGGGTTCAGAAAAACTGTTTTTT	CASSPWDRGSEKLFF
-	TRBV9	TRBJ2-3	-	TGTGCCAGCAGCGTAGCACCAGCAGCCCTCACAGATACGCAGTATTTT	CASSVAPAALTDTQYF
once	TRBV6-1	TRBJ2-5	-	TGTGCCAGCCTCGTGGCGGAGGGACAAGAGACCCAGTACTTC	CASLVAEGQETQYF
-	TRBV29-1	TRBJ2-3	-	TGCAGCGTTGAGGGGCGGGCTAGCGATAGCACAGATACGCAGTATTTT	CSVEGRASDSTDTQYF
-	TRBV9	TRBJ2-1	TRBD1	TGTGCCAGCAGCCCGTTAGGACAGGGCCACAATGAGCAGTTCTTC	CASSPLGQGHNEQFF
-	TRBV7-6	TRBJ2-7	TRBD2	TGTGCCAGCAGCTCGGTAGCGGGAGGTCCCTACGAGCAGTACTTC	CASSSVAGGPYEQYF
once	TRBV5-8	TRBJ1-5	TRBD1	TGTGCCAGCAGCTTCTCAGGGGGGGGAGGTTTCGTTCAGCCCCAGCATTTT	CASSFSGGGGFVQPQHF
-	TRBV18	TRBJ2-1	TRBD2	TGTGCCAGCTCACAATACCTCCTAGCGGGAGTTCGTGAGCAGTTCTTC	CASSQYLLAGVREQFF
-	TRBV5-5	TRBJ2-6	-	TGTGCCAGCAGCCCCACAGGGGCCAACGTCCTGACTTTC	CASSPTGANVLTF
few	TRBV27	TRBJ2-7	-	TGTGCCAGCAGAGCCACCGGGACTCTCGAGACCTACGAGCAGTACTTC	CASRATGTLETYEQYF
-	TRBV5-1	TRBJ2-1	-	TGCGCCAGCAGAGAGGGGAGACGGGAGTTCTTC	CASREGRREFF
-	TRBV28	TRBJ1-3	-	TGTGCCAGCAGTTTGGAAGGGAATCTTCCTGGAAACACCATATATTTT	CASSLEGNLPGNTIYF
once	TRBV28	TRBJ2-1	-	TGTGCCAGCAGTTTAGCGGGACCTACCTACAATGAGCAGTTCTTC	CASSLAGPTYNEQFF
-	TRBV6-5	TRBJ1-1	-	TGTGCCAGCAGTTGGGTGGGGGCTGAAGCTTTCTTT	CASSWVGAEAFF
once	TRBV7-2	TRBJ2-1	TRBD2	TGTGCCAGCAGCCTATTGGGAGGGCGGGTGAATGAGCAGTTCTTC	CASSLLGGRVNEQFF
once	TRBV11-1	TRBJ2-1	-	TGTGCCAGCGGCCCGGGGGAGTCGGACAATGAGCAGTTCTTC	CASGPGESDNEQFF
-	TRBV5-6	TRBJ1-4	TRBD1	TGTGCCAGCAGCTTGGGACAGGGAACAAATGAAAAACTGTTTTTT	CASSLGQGTNEKLFF
-	TRBV10-2	TRBJ2-7	TRBD2	TGCGCCAGCAGTGAGTCTGTAGCGGGAGCTGGCGAGCAGTACTTC	CASSESVAGAGEQYF
-	TRBV4-3	TRBJ2-1	-	TGCGCCAGCAGCCAACCGGGGTCCTACAATGAGCAGTTCTTC	CASSQPGSYNEQFF
once	TRBV11-3	TRBJ2-1	-	TGTGCCAGCAAAGAGGGGACTGCTAATGAGCAGTTCTTC	CASKEGTANEQFF
-	TRBV6-1	TRBJ1-4	-	TGTGCCAGCGGCGGGACGTGGGAAAAACTGTTTTTT	CASGGTWEKLFF
-	TRBV27	TRBJ2-5	TRBD2	TGTGCCAGCAGTAGGACTAGCGGATACCAAGAGACCCAGTACTTC	CASSRTSGYQETQYF
-	TRBV28	TRBJ2-3	TRBD2	TGTGCCAGCAGTCCCCTGGATGGGACTAGCGGGAGTGGTACGCAGTATTTT	CASSPLDGTSGSGTQYF
-	TRBV5-1	TRBJ1-1	-	TGCGCCAGCAGCTTGTACTTGGGAGACACTGAAGCTTTCTTT	CASSLYLGDTEAFF
-	TRBV6-5	TRBJ1-1	-	TGTGCCAGCAGTTACTCGAGCGGGGGCACTGAAGCTTTCTTT	CASSYSSGGTEAFF
once	TRBV7-9	TRBJ2-1	-	TGTGCCAGCAGCTTAGGGTGGGAGCTAGGTGAGCAGCTCTTC	CASSLGWELGEQLF
-	TRBV7-9	TRBJ2-1	-	TGTGCCAGCAGCCTAGTTTTTTCCGGGGGTATTGAGAATGAGCAGTTCTTC	CASSLVFSGGIENEQFF
-	TRBV27	TRBJ2-1	-	TGTGCCAGCAGTCCCCCCCGGATGGGGAACAATGAGCAGTTCTTC	CASSPPRMGNNEQFF
-	TRBV7-2	TRBJ2-3	-	TGTGCCAGCAGCTTAAACTTAGTAAATACGCAGTATTTT	CASSLNLVNTQYF
-	TRBV11-2	TRBJ1-1	TRBD1	TGTGCCAGCAGCTTAAGGACAGGGGGCGCTTGGGTGAACACTGAAGCTTTCTTT	CASSLRTGGAWVNTEAFF
many	TRBV7-8	TRBJ2-7	-	TGTGCCAGCAGTTCTTCTGGCCAGGGATCCTACGAGCAGTACTTC	CASSSSGQGSYEQYF
once	TRBV7-9	TRBJ1-5	TRBD1	TGTGCCAGCAGCCTGTGGGACAGAGCCCAGCATTTT	CASSLWDRAQHF
-	TRBV6-6	TRBJ2-1	-	TGTGCCAGCAGTTATGATAGAGGGCTTTCCTTCGATGAGCAGTTCTTC	CASSYDRGLSFDEQFF
-	TRBV5-1	TRBJ2-7	TRBD1	TGCGCCAGCACTCTCGGGACAGGTCTCTACGAGCAGTACTTC	CASTLGTGLYEQYF